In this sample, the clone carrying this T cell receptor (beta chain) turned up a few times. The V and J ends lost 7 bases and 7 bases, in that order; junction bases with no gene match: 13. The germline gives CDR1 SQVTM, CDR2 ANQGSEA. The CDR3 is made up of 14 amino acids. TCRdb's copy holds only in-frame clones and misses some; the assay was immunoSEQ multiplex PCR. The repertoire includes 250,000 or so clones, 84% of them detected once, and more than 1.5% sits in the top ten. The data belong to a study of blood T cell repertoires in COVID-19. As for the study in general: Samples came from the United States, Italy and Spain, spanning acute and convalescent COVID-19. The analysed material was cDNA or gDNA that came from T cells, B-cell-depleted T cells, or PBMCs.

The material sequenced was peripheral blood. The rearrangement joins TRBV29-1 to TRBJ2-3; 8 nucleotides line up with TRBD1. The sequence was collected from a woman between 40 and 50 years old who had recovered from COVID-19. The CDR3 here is CSGGGQGLGYTQYF. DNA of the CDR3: TGCAGCGGAGGAGGACAGGGTTTAGGATATACGCAGTATTTT.